Listed below are T cell receptor beta chains from one sample, sequenced in a study of blood T cells in healthy people across ages. TCRdb re-called the 5' RACE reads with MiXCR, one entry per CDR3 protein. The repertoire consists of 1.5 million to 2 million distinct CDR3 sequences, with 28% occurring once and the leading ten covering over 7%. Source material: blood. Receptors originate from a woman under 40 in good health. CDR3s include the opening cysteine and the closing phenylalanine or tryptophan. The D gene is left open where the match is weak. Clone size, where shown, is once, few, many, or a class for clones that have expanded.

V	J	D	size	DNA	CDR3
TRBV18	TRBJ1-2	TRBD1	-	TGTGCCAGCTCACCACGGTCGGACAGGGAGCATGGCTACACCTTC	CASSPRSDREHGYTF
TRBV12-3/TRBV12-4	TRBJ1-2	-	few	TGTGCCAGCAGTGCCCTCCGGGCCCCCTATGGCTACACCTTC	CASSALRAPYGYTF
TRBV6-6	TRBJ1-2	-	-	TGTGCCAGCAGTTACTCGTTGGACGGTAACTATGGCTACACCTTC	CASSYSLDGNYGYTF
TRBV12-3/TRBV12-4	TRBJ2-7	-	-	TGTGCCAGCCAAAAGCCGGGACTTGGGTCCTACGAGCAGTACTTC	CASQKPGLGSYEQYF
TRBV7-2	TRBJ2-1	TRBD2	-	TGTGCCAGCAGCTTGAGACTAGCGGGAGAGGAGAATGAGCAGTTCTTC	CASSLRLAGEENEQFF
TRBV20-1	TRBJ2-3	-	-	TGCAGTGTTAGCCTTCCAATTGAAGGTGGAGATACGCAGTATTTT	CSVSLPIEGGDTQYF
TRBV4-1	TRBJ2-1	-	-	TGCGCCAGTGCCACAGGGTATGAGCAGTTCTTC	CASATGYEQFF
TRBV6-5	TRBJ2-2	TRBD1	-	TGTGCCAGCAGGGACGACAGGGTAGGGACCGGGGAGCTGTTTTTT	CASRDDRVGTGELFF
TRBV5-1	TRBJ1-2	TRBD1	few	TGCGCCAGCAGCTCCGCCCCGGGACAGGTGGTCTATGGCTACACCTTC	CASSSAPGQVVYGYTF
TRBV9	TRBJ2-7	-	few	TGTGCCAGCAGCCCCCTGGGTAGTTCGGAGAATGAGCAGTACTTC	CASSPLGSSENEQYF
TRBV20-1	TRBJ1-3	-	few	TGCAGTGCTAGGACAGGTTTCTCTGGAAACACCATATATTTT	CSARTGFSGNTIYF
TRBV20-1	TRBJ2-5	TRBD2	few	TGCAGTGCTAGGCGCCGCGGGGGGTTACAAGAGACCCAGTACTTC	CSARRRGGLQETQYF
TRBV3-1	TRBJ1-5	-	-	TGTGCCAGCAGCCAAGGCTCGGGGAACAATCAGCCCCAGCATTTT	CASSQGSGNNQPQHF
TRBV6-1	TRBJ2-5	-	-	TGTGCCAGCAGTGAAGTGAGGGGTCGAGAGACCCAGTACTTC	CASSEVRGRETQYF
TRBV6-2/TRBV6-3	TRBJ2-7	TRBD2	many	TGTGCCAGCACCCCTAGCGGGAGGACCTCCTACGAGCAGTACTTC	CASTPSGRTSYEQYF
TRBV27	TRBJ1-6	-	-	TGTGCCAGCAGTTTCCCTTTGGATCTTAATTCACCCCTCCGCTTT	CASSFPLDLNSPLRF
TRBV20-1	TRBJ2-3	-	-	TGCAGTGCTAGCGCGACAGATACGCAGTATTTT	CSASATDTQYF
TRBV6-5	TRBJ1-2	TRBD1	few	TGTGCCAGCAGTTACTCGAAGCTGATTTGGGGCAGGGGGCACTATGGCTACACCTTC	CASSYSKLIWGRGHYGYTF
TRBV7-8	TRBJ1-1	TRBD1	few	TGTGCCAGCAGCTGGGACAGGGGGCGCGAAATTGAAGCTTTCTTT	CASSWDRGREIEAFF